The sequence of this TCR beta chain was determined in a study of T cell responses to AZD1222 COVID-19 vaccine. Study-wide context: Some second doses came at about 4 weeks and others at about 12 weeks; these were pooled.

The data were produced by immunoSEQ multiplex PCR, yet TCRdb's version contains in-frame clones alone and is incomplete. The sample has around 150,000 clones, around 94% seen once. Study-wide results and caveats: Baseline seropositivity characterized only a handful of AZD1222 recipients. Clonal diversity may have been underestimated, and the donors were mostly white British, with more females than males.

Worth noting for this clone: Its antigen is unidentified.

The length of the CDR3 is 14 residues. The J segment lost 4 bases and the V segment lost 6 bases, leaving 3 bases of the junction unmatched. The V gene's germline CDR1 is MNHEY and CDR2 SVGAGI. This clonotype originated in an adult in good health. The chain joins TRBV6-5 to TRBJ1-5; TRBD1 agrees at 10 bases. Material: peripheral blood, obtained on day 0 of AZD1222 vaccination. CDR3 amino acids: CASRRQGANQPQHF. The CDR3, as DNA: TGTGCCAGCAGGAGACAGGGGGCGAATCAGCCCCAGCATTTT.